This TCR beta chain was identified in a study of blood T cell repertoires in COVID-19. Turning to the study itself: Collection of acute and convalescent COVID-19 samples took place in the United States, Italy and Spain. Sample material is recorded as cDNA or gDNA derived from T cells, B-cell-depleted T cells, or PBMCs.

The junction had 13 bases not matched to a gene; V was cut back by 2 bases and J by 5 bases. Germline CDR1 and CDR2: SGHDT and YYEEEE. The CDR3 is 17 amino acids. The authors' processing: Amplification with reference gene primers provided the estimates of nucleated cell counts. Sequencing used immunoSEQ multiplex PCR; TCRdb keeps in-frame clones, though not all of them. V, J and clone size derive from that table, while D and trimming were established from the DNA sequence. The sample comprises fewer than 45,000 clones, 85% of which are singletons, and under 5% rests with the top ten. The receptor comes from a man aged 50 to 59 with active COVID-19. The specimen sequenced was peripheral blood. V is TRBV5-6 and J is TRBJ2-5, with 9 positions matching TRBD2. For the CDR3, the DNA is TGTGCCAGCAGCTTAGGGCTAGCGGGGAGGTTCGGGGAGACCCAGTACTTC. Translated, it gives CASSLGLAGRFGETQYF. Full variable domain (remainder filled in from reference TRBV5-6 and TRBJ2-5): DAGVTQSPTHLIKTRGQQVTLRCSPKSGHDTVSWYQQALGQGPQFIFQYYEEEERQRGNFPDRFSGHQFPNYSSELNVNALLLGDSALYLCASSLGLAGRFGETQYFGPGTRLLVL.